This T cell receptor (beta chain) was retrieved from a study of T cells in Graves' hyperthyroidism and ophthalmopathy. Across the study: It was at initial diagnosis, before any treatment, that peripheral blood was collected. Overall study findings and caveats: Most thyroid clonotypes that were expanded above 0.001 also turned up in blood.

This clonotype was observed a handful of times. Its cognate antigen is unknown. Germline CDR1 SGHTS, CDR2 YDEGEE. Trimming left V 4 bases short and J 4 bases short, with 14 bases between. The CDR3 is made up of 14 amino acids. The diagnoses drew upon clinical symptoms, serum thyroxine and TRAb, thyroid ultrasound and orbital computed tomography. Amplified TCR beta CDR3 regions derived from RNA transcripts. The study used the HTBI primer set for a first-round RT-PCR of the TCR CDR3. Using its own MiXCR run on the multiplex PCR reads, TCRdb lists one record per CDR3 protein. The data show under 450,000 distinct CDR3 sequences, roughly 14% seen once.

The source is a man between 25 and 39 years old with Graves' hyperthyroidism that later progressed to Graves' ophthalmopathy. This chain connects TRBV5-8 to TRBJ1-2; D is unresolved. Specimen: blood. CDR3 amino acids: CASSPWEETYGYTF. CDR3 coding DNA: TGTGCCAGCAGCCCTTGGGAGGAGACCTATGGCTACACCTTC. Full variable domain (rest looked up from reference TRBV5-8 and TRBJ1-2): EAGVTQSPTHLIKTRGQQATLRCSPISGHTSVYWYQQALGLGLQFLLWYDEGEERNRGNFPPRFSGRQFPNYSSELNVNALELEDSALYLCASSPWEETYGYTFGSGTRLTVV.